The 15 T cell receptor beta chains listed next were all sequenced from one sample in a study of T cells in Graves' hyperthyroidism and ophthalmopathy (dated by TCRdb to between 2018 and 2021). The protocol used for the library was multiplex PCR. These reads were obtained on an Illumina HiSeq 2000. TCR beta CDR3 regions were amplified from RNA transcripts. For the first round of RT-PCR on the TCR CDR3, the HTBI primer set was used together with the Qiagen OneStep RT-PCR kit. In TCRdb, the public reads were trimmed at Q25 with fastp and aligned with MiXCR, with productive beta chains retained. Each record represents a unique CDR3 protein, reported with the most common genes and DNA among its rows. The sample yields about 640,000 distinct CDR3 sequences; around 20% were counted once. The ten largest account for 30% to 40% of the sample. The sequencing sample was made of blood. Receptors were obtained from a young man with Graves' ophthalmopathy.

The V gene is TRBV6-2 or TRBV6-3, the J gene TRBJ2-7, with 9 bases identical to TRBD1. The CDR3 covers 16 residues. The germline V gene encodes CDR1 MNHEY and CDR2 SVGEGT. The J segment lost 9 bases and the V segment lost 5 bases, leaving 17 bases of the junction unmatched. CDR3 amino acids: CASSDPGTGKIAGQYF. For the CDR3, the DNA is TGTGCCAGCAGTGACCCGGGGACAGGGAAGATCGCGGGGCAGTACTTC.

V is TRBV24-1 and J is TRBJ2-3, with 14 bases aligning to TRBD2. V was clipped by 2 bases and J by 5 bases; unmatched bases: 5. CDR1 and CDR2 from the germline V gene are KGHDR and SFDVKD. The CDR3 length is 17 residues. CDR3 coding DNA: TGTGCCACCAGTGATTGGGGGACTAGCGGGAGAGGAGATACGCAGTATTTT. This translates into CATSDWGTSGRGDTQYF.

V and J are TRBV6-5 and TRBJ2-2; D is possibly TRBD1 or TRBD2 (5 bases each). The germline V gene encodes CDR1 MNHEY and CDR2 SVGAGI. The CDR3 extends over 17 amino acids. Trimming shortened V by 0 bases and J by 3 bases, and 14 bases separated the two germline ends. CDR3 amino acids: CASSYSRAGRDTGELFF. Here the CDR3 DNA reads TGTGCCAGCAGTTACTCGAGAGCAGGGAGAGACACCGGGGAGCTGTTTTTT.

This clonotype has a count of ten or more. The chain recombines TRBV10-3 with TRBJ2-1, with D maybe TRBD2 (6 bases). Trimming took 6 bases from V and 4 from J, leaving 19 bases between them. Looked up from germline, CDR1 is ENHRY and CDR2 is SYGVKD. This CDR3 contains 16 residues. The CDR3 is CAIRETSSGVYNEQFF. For the CDR3, the DNA is TGTGCCATCAGGGAGACTAGTTCGGGAGTATACAATGAGCAGTTCTTC.

This clonotype was seen many times. The CDR3 here is CASSLVGWQETQYF. CDR3 coding DNA: TGTGCCAGCAGCTTAGTTGGCTGGCAAGAGACCCAGTACTTC. The chain has TRBV11-2 and TRBJ2-5, with D unresolved. This CDR3 is built from 14 residues. The V end was cut by 1 base, the J end by 2 bases, with 8 bases between. CDR1 is SGHAT and CDR2 is FQNNGV in the germline V gene.

The J gene is TRBJ1-4, the V gene TRBV5-4; D gene ambiguous. CDR3 size: 15 residues. The germline V gene has CDR1 SGHNT and CDR2 YYREEE (reference sequence). V was cut by 1 base and J by 3 bases, with 10 bases left in between. CDR3: CASSLKMGSNEKLFF. Written as DNA, the CDR3 is TGTGCCAGCAGCTTGAAGATGGGATCTAATGAAAAACTGTTTTTT.

This clonotype was detected a few times. CDR3 loop: CATSVRLAADNEQFF. CDR3 DNA sequence: TGTGCCACCAGCGTACGACTAGCGGCGGACAATGAGCAGTTCTTC. V gene TRBV15 combines with J gene TRBJ2-1; the match to TRBD2 covers 9 bases. V dropped 5 bases and J dropped 5; count of bases not matched to a gene: 7. The CDR3 has 15 residues. Germline CDR1 is LNHNV and CDR2 is YYDKDF (reference sequence). Full variable domain (missing parts from reference TRBV15 and TRBJ2-1): DAMVIQNPRYQVTQFGKPVTLSCSQTLNHNVMYWYQQKSSQAPKLLFHYYDKDFNNEADTPDNFQSRRPNTSFCFLDIRSPGLGDTAMYLCATSVRLAADNEQFFGPGTRLTVL.

This clonotype was counted many times. The chain is built from TRBV28 and TRBJ1-1, with no clear D. This CDR3 spans 12 amino acids. CDR1 MDHEN and CDR2 SYDVKM come from the germline V gene. Deletions cut 6 bases from V and 2 bases from J, with 7 bases between. DNA of the CDR3: TGTGCCAGCAGAACATCTAACACTGAAGCTTTCTTT. Translating it yields CASRTSNTEAFF.

In its sample, this clonotype was seen a few times. The chain recombines TRBV20-1 with TRBJ2-3, with 7 bases that match TRBD2. CDR3 length: 14 residues. The V segment lost 3 bases and the J segment 4 bases; nucleotides outside the gene matches: 7. The germline gives CDR1 DFQATT, CDR2 SNEGSKA (reference sequence). CDR3 DNA: TGCAGTGCTAGGGACCCTCGGGAGGCAGATACGCAGTATTTT. This encodes CSARDPREADTQYF.

This clonotype occurred many times. The chain links TRBV7-2 to TRBJ2-5, with no clear D. V lost 1 base and J lost 7, with 16 bases in between. CDR3 length equals 15 residues. CDR1 and CDR2 (germline): SGHTA, FQGNSA. CDR3 sequence: CASSLVATADGTQYF. The DNA of the CDR3 is TGTGCCAGCAGCTTAGTGGCCACCGCGGACGGGACCCAGTACTTC. The complete variable domain, with remaining parts taken from reference TRBV7-2 and TRBJ2-5, reads GAGVSQSPSNKVTEKGKDVELRCDPISGHTALYWYRQSLGQGLEFLIYFQGNSAPDKSGLPSDRFSAERTGGSVSTLTIQRTQQEDSAVYLCASSLVATADGTQYFGPGTRLLVL.

The V gene is TRBV19, the J gene TRBJ1-2; no reliable D call. The CDR3 totals 14 residues. Germline values: CDR1 LNHDA, CDR2 SQIVND (reference sequence). V lost 7 bases and J lost 3, with 15 bases in between. The CDR3 DNA is TGTGCCAGTAAGATTTGGTCTCGGGACTATGGCTACACCTTC. Amino acids: CASKIWSRDYGYTF.

Turning to this clonotype: Just one base apart from a much larger clone, this may be a read error. The chain recombines TRBV28 with TRBJ2-1; perhaps TRBD2 as D (7 bases). The length of the CDR3 is 16 residues. Germline lookup yields CDR1 MDHEN and CDR2 SYDVKM. Trimming stripped 2 bases from V and 2 bases from J, with 13 bases between. CDR3 coding DNA: TGTGCCAGCAGTTTAATCGGGGGGCTTGCCTACAATGAGCAGTTCTTC. It is translated as CASSLIGGLAYNEQFF.

This clonotype was observed a few times. V is TRBV5-1 and J is TRBJ1-2; D gene uncertain. The V gene lost 0 bases and the J gene lost 1 base, with 4 bases spanning the gap. The CDR3 length is 13 residues. CDR1 is SGHRS, CDR2 YFSETQ, per germline. The CDR3 DNA reads TGCGCCAGCAGCTTGGAAGTTAACTATGGCTACACCTTC. Its protein product is CASSLEVNYGYTF. The variable domain in full, with the rest retrieved from reference TRBV5-1 and TRBJ1-2, is KAGVTQTPRYLIKTRGQQVTLSCSPISGHRSVSWYQQTPGQGLQFLFEYFSETQRNKGNFPGRFSGRQFSNSRSEMNVSTLELGDSALYLCASSLEVNYGYTFGSGTRLTVV.

This clonotype was recorded a few times. The J gene is TRBJ2-1, the V gene TRBV24-1, with 9 positions matching TRBD1. CDR1 is KGHDR and CDR2 is SFDVKD in the germline V gene. This CDR3 comprises 15 residues. Losses at the gene ends were 1 base for V and 8 bases for J; bases not matched to a gene: 5. CDR3 coding DNA: TGTGCCACCAGTGATTTTTACAGGGGGCGAGATGAGCAGTTCTTC. Translated: CATSDFYRGRDEQFF.

A few counts support this clonotype. The rearrangement links TRBV5-1 to TRBJ2-7; unclear D gene. CDR1 is SGHRS and CDR2 is YFSETQ in the germline V gene. Trimming removed 0 bases from V and 2 bases from J, with 6 bases in between. The CDR3 loop spans 13 amino acids. The DNA of the CDR3 is TGCGCCAGCAGCTTGGCCATGGCCTACGAGCAGTACTTC. Its protein is CASSLAMAYEQYF.